This entry concerns a single TCR beta chain. This CDR3 is 13 amino acids long. The V gene's germline CDR1 is SGDLS and CDR2 YYNGEE. V was clipped by 0 bases and J by 5 bases, with 9 bases between them. This entry comes from a study of T cell responses to AZD1222 COVID-19 vaccine. The repertoire was sequenced with immunoSEQ multiplex PCR; TCRdb's copy has only in-frame clones and lacks some. The top ten clones hold more than 0.75% of a sample with under 200,000 clones, around 90% of them seen once. This specimen consisted of peripheral blood, obtained on day 0 of AZD1222 vaccination. The receptor's source is an adult in good health. The chain combines TRBV9 with TRBJ2-7; possibly TRBD2 for D (6 bases). CDR3 loop: CASSVVEGNEQYF. The DNA of the CDR3 is TGTGCCAGCAGCGTAGTGGAGGGGAACGAGCAGTACTTC.